The source of this T cell receptor (beta chain) is a study of shared clonotypes between healthy human individuals. The naive CD8 population came from CD45RO-negative cells selected for CCR7, without terminally differentiated effector memory CD45RA+ cells. Assay used: immunoSEQ multiplex PCR; TCRdb lists only in-frame clones, some missing. The table records millions of clones, about 95% of them present only once. Germline CDR1 LNHNV, CDR2 YYDKDF (reference sequence). The CDR3 has 14 residues. The V and J ends lost 9 bases and 1 base, in that order; junction bases with no gene match: 6. The V call is TRBV15, the J call TRBJ2-7; 10 bases are shared with TRBD2. The receptor was isolated from a man between 18 and 29 years old in good health. Sequenced input: naive CD8+ T cells sorted from blood. CDR3 amino acids: CATGKAGGSYEQYF. The CDR3 DNA follows: TGTGCCACGGGCAAAGCGGGGGGGTCCTACGAGCAGTACTTC.